These T cell receptor beta chains were read from a single sample in a study of CD8 T cells in Susac syndrome. TCRdb re-derived calls from the immunoSEQ multiplex PCR reads in MiXCR, one entry per CDR3 protein. The data show about 210,000 distinct CDR3 sequences, 90% to 95% seen once. Sequences were obtained from CD4+ T cells from PBMCs. Every receptor here comes from a human donor in good health. CDR3s include the opening cysteine and the closing phenylalanine or tryptophan. The D gene is left open where the match is weak. Only some rows state a clone size, as once, few, many or a class for expanded clones.

CDR3,DNA,size,length,V,D,J
CASRGGGQAYEQYF,TGTGCCTCCAGGGGCGGGGGGCAGGCCTACGAGCAGTACTTC,NA,14,TRBV10-3,TRBD2,TRBJ2-7
CSVRQGLDTEAFF,TGCAGCGTCCGACAGGGATTGGACACTGAAGCTTTCTTT,once,13,TRBV29-1,TRBD1,TRBJ1-1
CASSLVRGDTEAFF,TGTGCCAGCAGCTTAGTTAGGGGGGACACTGAAGCTTTCTTT,NA,14,TRBV7-8,NA,TRBJ1-1
CASSLDLGGEAFF,TGTGCCAGCAGTCTAGACCTAGGGGGGGAAGCTTTCTTT,NA,13,TRBV27,NA,TRBJ1-1
CASSGRGRGSTDTQYF,TGTGCCAGCAGCGGACGGGGCAGGGGGAGCACAGATACGCAGTATTTT,NA,16,TRBV7-2,TRBD1,TRBJ2-3
CSARSGAYYEQYF,TGCAGTGCTAGGTCGGGCGCTTACTACGAGCAGTACTTC,NA,13,TRBV20-1,NA,TRBJ2-7
CSADSRGNEQFF,TGCAGTGCTGACAGCCGGGGTAATGAGCAGTTCTTC,NA,12,TRBV20-1,NA,TRBJ2-1
CASSLNRADGYTF,TGTGCCAGCAGCTTGAACAGGGCGGACGGCTACACCTTC,NA,13,TRBV7-9,NA,TRBJ1-2
CASSSGSRNLNTEAFF,TGCGCCAGCAGCTCGGGCAGTCGGAACTTGAACACTGAAGCTTTCTTT,NA,16,TRBV5-1,NA,TRBJ1-1
CSVLRQGPEAFF,TGCAGCGTTCTACGACAGGGACCTGAAGCTTTCTTT,NA,12,TRBV29-1,TRBD1,TRBJ1-1
CASSYPLRDTQYF,TGTGCCAGCAGTTACCCCCTACGGGATACGCAGTATTTT,NA,13,TRBV6-6,NA,TRBJ2-3
CASRPAGSGEKLFF,TGTGCCAGCAGGCCCGCCGGGAGCGGGGAAAAACTGTTTTTT,NA,14,TRBV6-6,NA,TRBJ1-4
CASSSYSGVDTQYF,TGTGCCAGCAGCTCATACTCAGGGGTGGATACGCAGTATTTT,NA,14,TRBV11-1,NA,TRBJ2-3
CASSDWDSSGNTIYF,TGTGCCAGCAGTGACTGGGACAGCTCTGGAAACACCATATATTTT,NA,15,TRBV6-2/TRBV6-3,TRBD1,TRBJ1-3
CASSQDDTGSYNEQFF,TGCGCCAGCAGCCAAGATGACACAGGGTCCTACAATGAGCAGTTCTTC,NA,16,TRBV4-1,NA,TRBJ2-1
CASLAGKNTGELFF,TGTGCCAGCTTGGCAGGGAAGAACACCGGGGAGCTGTTTTTT,NA,14,TRBV7-2,NA,TRBJ2-2
CASSLGPTETGELFF,TGTGCCAGCAGCTTAGGACCAACAGAGACAGGGGAGCTGTTTTTT,NA,15,TRBV7-2,NA,TRBJ2-2
CASSVQSATNEKLFF,TGTGCCAGCAGCGTACAGTCCGCAACTAATGAAAAACTGTTTTTT,NA,15,TRBV7-2,NA,TRBJ1-4
CASNLQGGLFYGYTF,TGTGCCAGCAATTTACAGGGTGGACTCTTCTATGGCTACACCTTC,NA,15,TRBV6-2/TRBV6-3,NA,TRBJ1-2
CASSLDAGPNQPQHF,TGCGCCAGCAGCTTGGATGCAGGCCCGAATCAGCCCCAGCATTTT,NA,15,TRBV5-1,NA,TRBJ1-5
CASTQKARNEQFF,TGTGCCAGCACCCAGAAGGCTCGGAATGAGCAGTTCTTC,once,13,TRBV6-2/TRBV6-3,NA,TRBJ2-1
CASSYSKNEQFF,TGTGCCAGCAGTTACTCGAAGAATGAGCAGTTCTTC,once,12,TRBV6-6,NA,TRBJ2-1
CASSQAPGSRGGSPLHF,TGCGCCAGCAGCCAAGCGCCGGGCTCCCGCGGGGGATCACCCCTCCACTTT,NA,17,TRBV4-1,NA,TRBJ1-6
CSVALGFNQPQHF,TGCAGCGTTGCCTTAGGATTTAATCAGCCCCAGCATTTT,NA,13,TRBV29-1,NA,TRBJ1-5
CASSVGVGPGNGELFF,TGTGCCAGCAGCGTAGGTGTGGGCCCGGGGAACGGGGAGCTGTTTTTT,NA,16,TRBV9,NA,TRBJ2-2
CSARDQGYEGYTF,TGCAGTGCTAGAGATCAAGGGTATGAGGGCTACACCTTC,NA,13,TRBV20-1,NA,TRBJ1-2
CASSLGPNQPQHF,TGTGCCAGCAGCTTGGGCCCAAATCAGCCCCAGCATTTT,NA,13,TRBV7-3,NA,TRBJ1-5
CAISESWETNRGYGYTF,TGTGCCATCAGTGAGTCTTGGGAGACAAACAGGGGATATGGCTACACCTTC,NA,17,TRBV10-3,TRBD1,TRBJ1-2
CASSIDRSLQSDTQYF,TGTGCCAGCAGCATAGACCGGTCACTCCAGTCAGATACGCAGTATTTT,NA,16,TRBV7-2,NA,TRBJ2-3
CASSRDRLRGGYTF,TGTGCCAGCAGCCGGGACAGGCTGAGGGGAGGCTACACCTTC,NA,14,TRBV7-9,TRBD1,TRBJ1-2
CASSMGGTGGGEQYF,TGTGCCAGCAGCATGGGGGGGACAGGGGGTGGCGAGCAGTACTTC,NA,15,TRBV28,TRBD1,TRBJ2-7
CATGSAGGTGELFF,TGTGCCACAGGGTCAGCGGGGGGGACCGGGGAGCTGTTTTTT,NA,14,TRBV19,TRBD2,TRBJ2-2
CASSLALGRTDTQYF,TGCGCCAGCAGCTTGGCCTTAGGCAGGACAGATACGCAGTATTTT,few,15,TRBV5-1,NA,TRBJ2-3
CASSLGLEIDYGYTF,TGTGCCAGCAGCTTAGGTCTGGAGATCGACTATGGCTACACCTTC,NA,15,TRBV7-9,NA,TRBJ1-2
CATRTMTDRNSPLHF,TGTGCCACCAGGACAATGACAGATCGGAATTCACCCCTCCACTTT,NA,15,TRBV28,NA,TRBJ1-6
CASSASRTASNQPQHF,TGTGCCAGCAGTGCGTCGAGGACAGCCAGCAATCAGCCCCAGCATTTT,few,16,TRBV6-1,NA,TRBJ1-5
CASSQLIQGGGDTQYF,TGCGCCAGCAGTCAACTAATACAGGGTGGAGGGGATACGCAGTATTTT,NA,16,TRBV23-1,NA,TRBJ2-3
CARGDRSWYEQYF,TGTGCCAGGGGGGACAGGTCTTGGTACGAGCAGTACTTC,NA,13,TRBV10-3,TRBD1,TRBJ2-7
CASSSLGSGYGYTF,TGTGCCAGCAGCTCCCTAGGCAGCGGCTATGGCTACACCTTC,NA,14,TRBV7-3,NA,TRBJ1-2
CASSPTFRAGSTDTQYF,TGTGCCAGCAGCCCAACCTTTAGAGCGGGGAGCACAGATACGCAGTATTTT,NA,17,TRBV7-9,TRBD2,TRBJ2-3
CASSVTTGTGYSPLHF,TGTGCCAGCAGCGTAACCACCGGGACAGGTTATTCACCCCTCCACTTT,NA,16,TRBV9,TRBD1,TRBJ1-6
CASSQDRVGQPQHF,TGTGCCAGCAGCCAAGACAGGGTAGGGCAGCCCCAGCATTTT,NA,14,TRBV7-9,TRBD1,TRBJ1-5
CASSLGDSEYEKLFF,TGTGCCAGCAGCCTAGGGGACAGCGAATATGAAAAACTGTTTTTT,once,15,TRBV7-2,TRBD1,TRBJ1-4
CASSSRDRVSNTGELFF,TGTGCCAGCAGTTCCCGGGACAGGGTATCGAACACCGGGGAGCTGTTTTTT,NA,17,TRBV6-2/TRBV6-3,TRBD1,TRBJ2-2
CASSSRAGIYGYTF,TGTGCCAGCAGTTCTAGAGCAGGGATCTATGGCTACACCTTC,NA,14,TRBV12-3/TRBV12-4,NA,TRBJ1-2
CASSEGQGQETQYF,TGTGCCAGCAGCGAGGGACAGGGTCAAGAGACCCAGTACTTC,NA,14,TRBV9,TRBD1,TRBJ2-5